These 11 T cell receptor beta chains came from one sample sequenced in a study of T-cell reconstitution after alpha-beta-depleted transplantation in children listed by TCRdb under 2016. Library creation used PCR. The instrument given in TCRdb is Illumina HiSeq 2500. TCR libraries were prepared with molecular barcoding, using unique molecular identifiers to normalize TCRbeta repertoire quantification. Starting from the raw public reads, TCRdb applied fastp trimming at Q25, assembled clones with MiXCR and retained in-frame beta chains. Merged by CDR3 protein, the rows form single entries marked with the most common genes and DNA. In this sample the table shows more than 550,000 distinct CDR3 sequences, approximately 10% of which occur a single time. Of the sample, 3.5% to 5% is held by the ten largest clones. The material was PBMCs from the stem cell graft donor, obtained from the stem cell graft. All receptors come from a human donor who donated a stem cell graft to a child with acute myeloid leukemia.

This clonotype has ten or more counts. The CDR3 spells CASSSTIGELFF. CDR3 nucleotides: TGTGCCAGCAGTTCCACCATCGGGGAGCTGTTTTTT. The chain is built from TRBV6-2 or TRBV6-3 and TRBJ2-2; D is unresolved. CDR3 length equals 12 residues. Germline V gene data show CDR1 as MNHEY and CDR2 as SVGEGT. V was clipped by 4 bases and J by 7 bases, with 7 bases between them.

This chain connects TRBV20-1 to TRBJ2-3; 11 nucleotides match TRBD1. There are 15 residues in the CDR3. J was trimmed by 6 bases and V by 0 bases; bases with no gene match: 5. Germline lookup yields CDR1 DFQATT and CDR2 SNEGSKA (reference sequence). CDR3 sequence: CSARDPGQGGDTQYF. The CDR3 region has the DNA TGCAGTGCTAGAGATCCGGGACAGGGGGGGGATACGCAGTATTTT.

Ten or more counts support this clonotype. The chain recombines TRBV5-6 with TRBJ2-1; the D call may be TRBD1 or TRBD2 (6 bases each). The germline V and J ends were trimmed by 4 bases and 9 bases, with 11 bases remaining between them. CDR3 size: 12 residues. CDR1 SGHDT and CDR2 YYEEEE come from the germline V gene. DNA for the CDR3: TGTGCCAGCAGCCGGGGGCGACTTGAGCAGTTCTTC. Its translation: CASSRGRLEQFF. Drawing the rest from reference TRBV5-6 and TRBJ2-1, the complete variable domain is DAGVTQSPTHLIKTRGQQVTLRCSPKSGHDTVSWYQQALGQGPQFIFQYYEEEERQRGNFPDRFSGHQFPNYSSELNVNALLLGDSALYLCASSRGRLEQFFGPGTRLTVL.

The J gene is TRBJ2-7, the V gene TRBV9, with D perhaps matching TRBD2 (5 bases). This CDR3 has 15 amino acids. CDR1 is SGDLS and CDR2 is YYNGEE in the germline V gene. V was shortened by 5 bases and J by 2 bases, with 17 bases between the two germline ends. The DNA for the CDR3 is TGTGCCAGCAGTGCCAGTTCGGGGTCCACCTACGAGCAGTACTTC. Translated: CASSASSGSTYEQYF. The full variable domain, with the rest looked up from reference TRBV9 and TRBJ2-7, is DSGVTQTPKHLITATGQRVTLRCSPRSGDLSVYWYQQSLDQGLQFLIQYYNGEERAKGNILERFSAQQFPDLHSELNLSSLELGDSALYFCASSASSGSTYEQYFGPGTRLTVT.

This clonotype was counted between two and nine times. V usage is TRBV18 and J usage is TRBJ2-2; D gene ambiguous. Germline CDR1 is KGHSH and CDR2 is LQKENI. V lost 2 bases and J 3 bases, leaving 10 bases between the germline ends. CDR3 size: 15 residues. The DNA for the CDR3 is TGTGCCAGCTCACCATCTACTCCGGACACCGGGGAGCTGTTTTTT. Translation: CASSPSTPDTGELFF.

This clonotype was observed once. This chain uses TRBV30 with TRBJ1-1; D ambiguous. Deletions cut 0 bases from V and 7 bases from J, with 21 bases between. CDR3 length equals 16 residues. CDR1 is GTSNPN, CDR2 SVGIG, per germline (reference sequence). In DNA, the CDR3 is TGTGCCTGGAGTGTATTCCCGGGTCCTAAGATAGGTGAAGCTTTCTTT. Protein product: CAWSVFPGPKIGEAFF.

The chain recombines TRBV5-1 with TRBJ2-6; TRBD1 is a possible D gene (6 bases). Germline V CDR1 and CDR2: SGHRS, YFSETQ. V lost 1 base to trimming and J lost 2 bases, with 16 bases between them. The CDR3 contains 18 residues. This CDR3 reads CASSLNPDSSPGANVLTF. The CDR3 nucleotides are TGCGCCAGCAGCTTGAATCCGGACAGCTCTCCTGGGGCCAACGTCCTGACTTTC.

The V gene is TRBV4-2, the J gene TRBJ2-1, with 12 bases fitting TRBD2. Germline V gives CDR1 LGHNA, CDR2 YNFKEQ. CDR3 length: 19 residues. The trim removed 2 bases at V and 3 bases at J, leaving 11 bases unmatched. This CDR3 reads CASSQREAGLAGYYNEQFF. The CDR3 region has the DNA TGTGCCAGCAGCCAACGCGAAGCCGGACTAGCGGGGTACTACAATGAGCAGTTCTTC.

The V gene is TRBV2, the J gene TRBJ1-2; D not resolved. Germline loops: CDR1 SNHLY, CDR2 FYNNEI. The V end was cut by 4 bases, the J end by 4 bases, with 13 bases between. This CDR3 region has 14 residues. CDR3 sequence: CASSAAPGGYGYTF. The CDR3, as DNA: TGTGCCAGCAGTGCCGCTCCGGGCGGCTATGGCTACACCTTC. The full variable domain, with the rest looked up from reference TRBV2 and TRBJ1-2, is EPEVTQTPSHQVTQMGQEVILRCVPISNHLYFYWYRQILGQKVEFLVSFYNNEISEKSEIFDDQFSVERPDGSNFTLKIRSTKLEDSAMYFCASSAAPGGYGYTFGSGTRLTVV.

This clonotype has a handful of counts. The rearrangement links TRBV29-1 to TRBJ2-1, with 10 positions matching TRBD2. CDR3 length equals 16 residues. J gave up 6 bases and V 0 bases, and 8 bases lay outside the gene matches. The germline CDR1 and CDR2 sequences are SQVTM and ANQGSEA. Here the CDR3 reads CSVEEPPSGGFNEQFF. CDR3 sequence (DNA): TGCAGCGTTGAAGAACCCCCTAGCGGGGGTTTCAATGAGCAGTTCTTC.

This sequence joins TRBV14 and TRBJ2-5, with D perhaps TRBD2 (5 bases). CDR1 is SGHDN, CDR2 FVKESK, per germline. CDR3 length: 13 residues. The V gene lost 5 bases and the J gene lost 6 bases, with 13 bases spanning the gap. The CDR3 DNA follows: TGTGCCAGCAGCTCCGGAGGTATGCAGACCCAGTACTTC. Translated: CASSSGGMQTQYF.